These T cell receptor beta chains were read from a single sample in a study of blood T cell repertoires in COVID-19. Measured with immunoSEQ multiplex PCR; TCRdb has only the in-frame clones, and not every one. The sample holds about 200,000 clones, roughly 90% seen once. Sequenced: peripheral blood. Receptors were obtained from a man younger than 35 with active or convalescent COVID-19. Each CDR3 is given with its conserved first and last residue. The D gene is left open where the match is weak. Expanded clones get a size class; other rows say once, few or many, or leave the size out.

D,J,V,size,DNA,CDR3
TRBD2,TRBJ2-1,TRBV3-1/TRBV3-2,NA,TGTGCCAGCAGCCAACTAGCGGGAGCCGACAATGAGCAGTTCTTC,CASSQLAGADNEQFF
TRBD2,TRBJ2-7,TRBV3-1/TRBV3-2,NA,TGTGCCAGCAGCCAAGGACTAGCGTCCTACGAGCAGTACTTC,CASSQGLASYEQYF
NA,TRBJ2-5,TRBV11-3,NA,TGTGCCAGCAGCTTAGGGCCAGGGCCTCAAGAGACCCAGTACTTC,CASSLGPGPQETQYF
TRBD1,TRBJ2-2,TRBV19,NA,TGTGCCAGTAGTAAGCAACCCGGGACAGGGATCACCGGGGAGCTGTTTTTT,CASSKQPGTGITGELFF
TRBD1,TRBJ1-2,TRBV7-9,NA,TGTGCCAGCAGCTATCCGTGGGACAGTAATTATGGCTACACCTTC,CASSYPWDSNYGYTF
TRBD2,TRBJ2-1,TRBV19,NA,TGTGCCAGTACCATAAACGGACTAGCGGGAGGGCGGAATGAGCAGTTCTTC,CASTINGLAGGRNEQFF
NA,TRBJ1-2,TRBV14,once,TGTGCCAGCAGCCAAGTCCTTGGGGACCCCGGGGGCTATGGCTACACCTTC,CASSQVLGDPGGYGYTF
NA,TRBJ2-3,TRBV19,NA,TGTGCCAGTAGATTGGGCGGCACAGATACGCAGTATTTT,CASRLGGTDTQYF
NA,TRBJ1-3,TRBV11-2,NA,TGTGCCAGCAGCTTCGATCTCAGCTCTGGAAACACCATATATTTT,CASSFDLSSGNTIYF
NA,TRBJ2-7,TRBV6-5,once,TGTGCCAGCAGTTACACCCTGGAGGTTTCCTACGAGCAGTACTTC,CASSYTLEVSYEQYF
NA,TRBJ2-1,TRBV5-1,NA,TGCGCCAGCAGCATGGACCAGGGAAATGAGCAGTTCTTC,CASSMDQGNEQFF
TRBD1,TRBJ2-5,TRBV25-1,NA,TGTGCCAGTCGAGGGGACAGGGGCGGAGAGACCCAGTACTTC,CASRGDRGGETQYF
TRBD2,TRBJ2-1,TRBV6-5,NA,TGTGCCAGCAGTTACGGGTTACGGGGGGGGGAGCAGTTCTTC,CASSYGLRGGEQFF
NA,TRBJ1-1,TRBV15,NA,TGTGCCACCAGCAGAGCAAGGACAGAGAACACTGAAGCTTTCTTT,CATSRARTENTEAFF
TRBD2,TRBJ2-7,TRBV27,NA,TGTGCCAGCAGTATAGCCGGGACTACCTACGAGCAGTACTTC,CASSIAGTTYEQYF
TRBD2,TRBJ2-2,TRBV10-3,few,TGTGCCATCAGTGTTAGCGGGGGGCCAGCCGGGGAGCTGTTTTTT,CAISVSGGPAGELFF
NA,TRBJ1-4,TRBV18,NA,TGTGCCAGCTCAGGCTCCAATGAAAAACTGTTTTTT,CASSGSNEKLFF
TRBD1,TRBJ2-2,TRBV19,NA,TGTGCCAGTAGTTCTCGCCCGGGACAGGGTGTTTCCGGGGAGCTGTTTTTT,CASSSRPGQGVSGELFF
TRBD2,TRBJ2-3,TRBV3-1/TRBV3-2,NA,TGTGCCAGCAGCCAAGAGGGCCTAGCGGGGGCTCAGGTAGATACGCAGTATTTT,CASSQEGLAGAQVDTQYF
NA,TRBJ2-2,TRBV5-1,NA,TGCGCCAGCAGCTTAAACAGGGGAGGCGGAACCGGGGAGCTGTTTTTT,CASSLNRGGGTGELFF
TRBD2,TRBJ2-1,TRBV6-2/TRBV6-3,NA,TGTGCCAGCAGTGCCTTAGCGGGAGGGCCCAACAATGAGCAGTTCTTC,CASSALAGGPNNEQFF
NA,TRBJ2-3,TRBV12-5,once,TGTGCTAGTGGCCGGGGGCGGGGGAACACAGATACGCAGTATTTT,CASGRGRGNTDTQYF
NA,TRBJ2-1,TRBV2,NA,TGTGCCAGCAGTGAGCTTGGCCACAATGAGCAGTTCTTC,CASSELGHNEQFF
TRBD1,TRBJ1-1,TRBV4-1,NA,TGCGCCAGCAGCCAAGAACCGACAGGGTGGGTTGAAAACACTGAAGCTTTCTTT,CASSQEPTGWVENTEAFF
NA,TRBJ1-6,TRBV9,NA,TGTGCCAGCAGCGTAGAGTCAGGGGCTCAATCACCCCTCCACTTT,CASSVESGAQSPLHF
NA,TRBJ1-5,TRBV3-1/TRBV3-2,NA,TGTGCCAGCAGCCCCGCCGCCGGGGAACAGCCCCAGCATTTT,CASSPAAGEQPQHF